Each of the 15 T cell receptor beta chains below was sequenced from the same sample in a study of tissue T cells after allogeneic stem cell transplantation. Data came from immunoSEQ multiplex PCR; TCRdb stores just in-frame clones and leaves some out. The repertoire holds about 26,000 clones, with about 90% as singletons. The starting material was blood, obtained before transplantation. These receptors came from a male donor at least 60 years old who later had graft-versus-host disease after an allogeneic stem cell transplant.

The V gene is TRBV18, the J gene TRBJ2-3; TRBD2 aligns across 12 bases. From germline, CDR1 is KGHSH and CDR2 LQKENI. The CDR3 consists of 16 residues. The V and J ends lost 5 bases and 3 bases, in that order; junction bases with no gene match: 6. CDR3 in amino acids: CASSVLAGGSTDTQYF. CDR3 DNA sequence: TGTGCCAGCTCAGTACTAGCGGGGGGATCAACAGATACGCAGTATTTT.

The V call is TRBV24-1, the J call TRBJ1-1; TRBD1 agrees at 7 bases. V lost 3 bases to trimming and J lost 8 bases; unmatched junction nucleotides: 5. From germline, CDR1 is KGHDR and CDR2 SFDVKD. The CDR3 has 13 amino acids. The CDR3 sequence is CATSDPGQSEAFF. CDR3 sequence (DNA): TGTGCCACCAGTGATCCGGGACAGTCCGAAGCTTTCTTT.

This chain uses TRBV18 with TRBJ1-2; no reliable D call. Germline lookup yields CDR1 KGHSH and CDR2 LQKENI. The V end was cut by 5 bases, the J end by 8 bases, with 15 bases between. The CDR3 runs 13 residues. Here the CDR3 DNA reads TGTGCCAGCTCATTAGACGGCCGTAGGGGCTACACCTTC. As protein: CASSLDGRRGYTF.

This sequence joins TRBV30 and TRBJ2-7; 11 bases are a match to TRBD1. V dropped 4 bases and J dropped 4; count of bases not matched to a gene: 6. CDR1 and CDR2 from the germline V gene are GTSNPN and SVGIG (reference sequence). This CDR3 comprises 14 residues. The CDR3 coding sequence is TGTGCCTGGACCCGGGACAGGGGGATTTACGAGCAGTACTTC. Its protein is CAWTRDRGIYEQYF.

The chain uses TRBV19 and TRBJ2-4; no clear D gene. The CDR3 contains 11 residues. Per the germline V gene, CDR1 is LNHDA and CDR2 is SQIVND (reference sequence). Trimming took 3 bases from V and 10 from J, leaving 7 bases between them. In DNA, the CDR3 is TGTGCCAGTAGTATTAGAGGAATTCAGTACTTC. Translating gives CASSIRGIQYF.

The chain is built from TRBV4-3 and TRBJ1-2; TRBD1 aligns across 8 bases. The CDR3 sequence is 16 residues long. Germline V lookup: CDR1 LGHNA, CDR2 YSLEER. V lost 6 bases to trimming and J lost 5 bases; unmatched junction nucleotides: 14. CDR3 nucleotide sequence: TGCGCCAGCAGTCGAGATCCGGGACAGGACGTTTATGGCTACACCTTC. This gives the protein CASSRDPGQDVYGYTF.

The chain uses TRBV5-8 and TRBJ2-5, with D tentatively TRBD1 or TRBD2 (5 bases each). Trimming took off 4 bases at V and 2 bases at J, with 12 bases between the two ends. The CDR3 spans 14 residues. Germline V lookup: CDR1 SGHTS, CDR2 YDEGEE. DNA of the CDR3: TGTGCCAGCAGCAACCGGGACGGACAAGAGACCCAGTACTTC. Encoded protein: CASSNRDGQETQYF.

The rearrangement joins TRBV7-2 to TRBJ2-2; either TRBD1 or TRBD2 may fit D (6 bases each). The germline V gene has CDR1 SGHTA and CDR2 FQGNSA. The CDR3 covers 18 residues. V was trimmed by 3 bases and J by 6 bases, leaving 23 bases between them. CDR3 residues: CASSFRRGHGLGAGELFF. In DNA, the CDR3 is TGTGCCAGCAGCTTTAGGAGGGGACATGGGTTAGGGGCCGGGGAGCTGTTTTTT.

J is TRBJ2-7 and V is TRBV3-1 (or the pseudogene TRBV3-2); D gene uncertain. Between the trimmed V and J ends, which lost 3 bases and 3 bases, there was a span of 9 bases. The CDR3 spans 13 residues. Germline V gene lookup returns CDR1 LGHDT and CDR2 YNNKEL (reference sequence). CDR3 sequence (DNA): TGTGCCAGCAGCCAGACCGGAAGCTACGAGCAGTACTTC. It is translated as CASSQTGSYEQYF.

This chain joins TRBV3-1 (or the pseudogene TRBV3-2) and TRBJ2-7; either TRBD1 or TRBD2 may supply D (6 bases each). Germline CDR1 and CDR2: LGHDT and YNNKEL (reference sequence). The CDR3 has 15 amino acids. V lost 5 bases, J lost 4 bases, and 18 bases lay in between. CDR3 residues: CASSIRLGGQYEQYF. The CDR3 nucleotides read TGTGCCAGCAGCATCCGATTAGGGGGGCAGTACGAGCAGTACTTC.

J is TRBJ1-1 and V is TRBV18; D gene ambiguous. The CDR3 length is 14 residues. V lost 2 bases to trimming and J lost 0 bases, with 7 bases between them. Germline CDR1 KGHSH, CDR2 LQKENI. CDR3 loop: CASSPNSLNTEAFF. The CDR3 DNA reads TGTGCCAGCTCACCAAACAGTCTGAACACTGAAGCTTTCTTT.

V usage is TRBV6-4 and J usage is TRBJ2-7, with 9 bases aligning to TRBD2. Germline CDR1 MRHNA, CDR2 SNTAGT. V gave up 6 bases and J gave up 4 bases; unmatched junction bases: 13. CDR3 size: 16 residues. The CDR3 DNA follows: TGTGCCAGCAGCCCCCGGTATAGCGGGAGAAATTACGAGCAGTACTTC. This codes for CASSPRYSGRNYEQYF.

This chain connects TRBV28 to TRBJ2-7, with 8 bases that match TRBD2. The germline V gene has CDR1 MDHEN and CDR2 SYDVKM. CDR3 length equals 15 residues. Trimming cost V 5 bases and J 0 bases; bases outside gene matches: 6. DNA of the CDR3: TGTGCCAGCAGTCCGGGGGGGGGTGGCTCCTACGAGCAGTACTTC. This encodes CASSPGGGGSYEQYF.

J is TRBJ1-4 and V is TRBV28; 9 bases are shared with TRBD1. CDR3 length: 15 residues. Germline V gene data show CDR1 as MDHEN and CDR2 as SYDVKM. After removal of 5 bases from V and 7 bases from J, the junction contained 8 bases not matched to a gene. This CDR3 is CASSGPGQGTEKLFF. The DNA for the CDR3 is TGTGCCAGCAGTGGACCGGGACAGGGAACTGAAAAACTGTTTTTT.

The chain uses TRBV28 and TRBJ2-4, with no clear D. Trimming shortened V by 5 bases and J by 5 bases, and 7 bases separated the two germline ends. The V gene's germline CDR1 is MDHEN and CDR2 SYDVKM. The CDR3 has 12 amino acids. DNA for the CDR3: TGTGCCAGCAGTAGAGACCAAAACATTCAGTACTTC. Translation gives CASSRDQNIQYF.